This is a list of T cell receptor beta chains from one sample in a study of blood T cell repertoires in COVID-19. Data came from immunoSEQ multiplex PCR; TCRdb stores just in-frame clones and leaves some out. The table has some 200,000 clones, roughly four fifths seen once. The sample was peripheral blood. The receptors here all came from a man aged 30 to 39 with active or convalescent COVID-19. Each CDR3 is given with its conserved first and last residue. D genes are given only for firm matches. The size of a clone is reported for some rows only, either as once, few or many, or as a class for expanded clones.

TGCGCCAGCAGCGCTATGTCCTCGGGGAAAGGGACTGAAGCTTTCTTT	CASSAMSSGKGTEAFF	NA	TRBV5-1	TRBJ1-1	NA
TGTGCCAGCAGTCTGGGACACCCCACCGGGGAGCTGTTTTTT	CASSLGHPTGELFF	NA	TRBV5-4	TRBJ2-2	NA
TGTGCCAGCAGCTTAGGGTGGGAGGGCCAGACAGATACGCAGTATTTT	CASSLGWEGQTDTQYF	NA	TRBV7-9	TRBJ2-3	TRBD2
TGTGCCAGCAGCTTAGTGATAGCGGGAGAGAGAGATACGCAGTATTTT	CASSLVIAGERDTQYF	NA	TRBV11-3	TRBJ2-3	TRBD2
TGTGCCAGCACAGAGGACAGGGTGACCAATGAGCAGTTCTTC	CASTEDRVTNEQFF	NA	TRBV6-6	TRBJ2-1	TRBD1
TGTGCCACACACAGTTCCGGGGGGGCGCTGGGCTACACCTTC	CATHSSGGALGYTF	NA	TRBV5-4	TRBJ1-2	NA
TGTGCCAGCAGCCAAGATACGGGACAAAGCTATGGCTACACCTTC	CASSQDTGQSYGYTF	NA	TRBV3-1/TRBV3-2	TRBJ1-2	NA
TGTGCTAGTGGTTTGGAAACGTGGACCGGGACAGGCCTTATGAACACTGAAGCTTTCTTT	CASGLETWTGTGLMNTEAFF	NA	TRBV12-5	TRBJ1-1	TRBD1
TGTGCCAGCAGTAGGACAGGTGACCAAGAGACCCAGTACTTC	CASSRTGDQETQYF	NA	TRBV6-5	TRBJ2-5	TRBD1
TGTGCCAGCGAATCTCCCCAGGGACAGGGTGTTTCTGGAGGCTACACCTTC	CASESPQGQGVSGGYTF	NA	TRBV28	TRBJ1-2	TRBD1
TGTGCCAGCAGTTACCTCGCTGAAGGGGACAAAAACATTCAGTACTTC	CASSYLAEGDKNIQYF	NA	TRBV6-6	TRBJ2-4	NA
TGTGCCAGCAGCAGCGGGGGTGGGGCCTACAATGAGCAGTTCTTC	CASSSGGGAYNEQFF	NA	TRBV28	TRBJ2-1	TRBD2
TGTGCCAGCAGCTTAGGGACAGGGCGTAGACAGCCCCAGCATTTT	CASSLGTGRRQPQHF	NA	TRBV7-2	TRBJ1-5	TRBD1
TGTGCCAGTAGTACACCTGGGACAGGGCAAGCCGAGCAGTACTTC	CASSTPGTGQAEQYF	NA	TRBV19	TRBJ2-7	TRBD1
TGTGCCAGCAGCCCCCGGACTAGCGGGGGGGCTAATGAGCAGTTCTTC	CASSPRTSGGANEQFF	NA	TRBV3-1/TRBV3-2	TRBJ2-1	TRBD2
TGTGCCACCAGTGACCCCAACAGGGGCCCTAACTATGGCTACACCTTC	CATSDPNRGPNYGYTF	NA	TRBV24-1	TRBJ1-2	TRBD1
TGTGCCAGCAGCGGACACGGGGGGCCTAGCACAGATACGCAGTATTTT	CASSGHGGPSTDTQYF	NA	TRBV3-1/TRBV3-2	TRBJ2-3	NA
TGTGCCAGCAGGAATGAGAGGGAGAACACTGAAGCTTTCTTT	CASRNERENTEAFF	NA	TRBV28	TRBJ1-1	NA
TGTGCCAGCAGCATCGGGGGGGTAACTGAAGCTTTCTTT	CASSIGGVTEAFF	NA	TRBV6-2/TRBV6-3	TRBJ1-1	NA
TGCAGTGCTACGGGAGAGACCCAGTACTTC	CSATGETQYF	once	TRBV20-1	TRBJ2-5	NA
TGTGCCAGCAGTGGCCCCGCGGTAGACGAAAAACTGTTTTTT	CASSGPAVDEKLFF	NA	TRBV2	TRBJ1-4	NA
TGTGCCAGTAGAGCGGACAGGCAAGAGACCCAGTACTTC	CASRADRQETQYF	NA	TRBV19	TRBJ2-5	TRBD1
TGTGCCAGCAGCCAACGGGATGCAGAGTACTTTTATGGCTACACCTTC	CASSQRDAEYFYGYTF	NA	TRBV3-1/TRBV3-2	TRBJ1-2	NA
TGTGCCAGCAGCCGGGACAGTTCAAGCATGAACACTGAAGCTTTCTTT	CASSRDSSSMNTEAFF	NA	TRBV13	TRBJ1-1	TRBD1
TGTGCCAGCAGCATAAAAGGGACTAGCGGGAAGGCCGGGGAGCTGTTTTTT	CASSIKGTSGKAGELFF	NA	TRBV7-2	TRBJ2-2	TRBD2
TGTGCCAGTAGTGGGGGACTCCTGGCCGAATATGGCTACACCTTC	CASSGGLLAEYGYTF	once	TRBV19	TRBJ1-2	NA
TGTGCCAGCAGCTTAATGCGGTCGAAGGAGACCCAGTACTTC	CASSLMRSKETQYF	NA	TRBV7-2	TRBJ2-5	NA
TGTGCCAGCAGTTACACTAGCGGGGGGTACAATGAGCAGTTCTTC	CASSYTSGGYNEQFF	NA	TRBV6-5	TRBJ2-1	TRBD2
TGTGCCAGCAGCCATGGGACAGGAGAAGCTTTCTTT	CASSHGTGEAFF	few	TRBV6-2/TRBV6-3	TRBJ1-1	TRBD1
TGTGCCAGCAGTCCCACCGGGAAGGGTCGGACCTACGAGCAGTACTTC	CASSPTGKGRTYEQYF	once	TRBV28	TRBJ2-7	NA
TGTGCCAGCCTAGGAGTTCCTGGGGCCAACGTCCTGACTTTC	CASLGVPGANVLTF	NA	TRBV6-5	TRBJ2-6	NA